These T cell receptor beta chains were read from a single sample in a study of blood T cell repertoires in COVID-19. Repertoires were generated with immunoSEQ multiplex PCR, while TCRdb's copy carries only in-frame clones and drops some. The top ten hold approximately 5.3% of the sample, which has about 320,000 clones, approximately 90% seen once. Sequenced sample: PBMCs or T cells enriched from blood (not recorded which). These TCRs come from a woman in her 30s who had recovered from COVID-19. Each CDR3 is given with its conserved first and last residue. A D gene is named only where the DNA matches it firmly. A clone size is listed for some rows: how often the clone was seen (once, few, many), or a class if it is expanded.

clone_size	d_call	v_call	j_call	cdr3_aa	cdr3_nt
.	.	TRBV19	TRBJ2-3	CARWCGDSTDTQYF	TGTGCCAGGTGGTGCGGGGACAGCACAGATACGCAGTATTTT
.	.	TRBV29-1	TRBJ2-7	CSVVKPSSYEQYF	TGCAGCGTCGTCAAACCGAGCTCCTACGAGCAGTACTTC
.	TRBD2	TRBV3-1/TRBV3-2	TRBJ2-1	CASSLKLRTSGGNEQFF	TGTGCCAGCAGCCTTAAACTCAGGACTAGCGGGGGAAATGAGCAGTTCTTC
.	.	TRBV21-1	TRBJ1-2	CASSKGQGLGYGYTF	TGTGCCAGCAGCAAAGGTCAAGGACTAGGCTATGGCTACACCTTC
.	.	TRBV7-9	TRBJ1-3	CASSPPGAGNTIYF	TGTGCCAGCAGCCCTCCAGGCGCTGGAAACACCATATATTTT
.	.	TRBV28	TRBJ1-5	CATSPRQGGQPQHF	TGTGCCACCTCTCCACGGCAGGGCGGACAGCCCCAGCATTTT
.	TRBD1	TRBV9	TRBJ2-5	CASSPSRQGSYQETQYF	TGTGCCAGCAGCCCTAGTAGACAGGGATCGTACCAAGAGACCCAGTACTTC
.	.	TRBV5-1	TRBJ2-1	CASSLPLAGNEQFF	TGCGCCAGCAGCTTGCCACTAGCTGGGAATGAGCAGTTCTTC
.	.	TRBV2	TRBJ1-2	CASSDQGPNYGYTF	TGTGCCAGCAGTGACCAGGGTCCTAACTATGGCTACACCTTC
.	.	TRBV6-5	TRBJ2-5	CASTVVGETQYF	TGTGCCAGCACGGTAGTGGGCGAGACCCAGTACTTC
once	TRBD1	TRBV5-1	TRBJ1-4	CASSLDAQGANEKLFF	TGCGCCAGCAGCTTGGACGCTCAGGGGGCTAATGAAAAACTGTTTTTT
.	TRBD1	TRBV9	TRBJ1-6	CASSADRGFGSPLHF	TGTGCCAGCAGCGCTGACAGGGGCTTTGGTTCACCCCTCCACTTT
.	TRBD1	TRBV7-3	TRBJ1-4	CASSSDGDRGLGNEKLFF	TGTGCCAGCAGCTCCGACGGGGACAGGGGGCTCGGTAATGAAAAACTGTTTTTT
.	TRBD1	TRBV7-2	TRBJ1-2	CASSLETGSGYTF	TGTGCCAGCAGCTTAGAGACAGGGTCTGGCTACACCTTC
.	.	TRBV2	TRBJ1-2	CASKQGAPNYGYTF	TGTGCCAGCAAGCAGGGCGCTCCTAACTATGGCTACACCTTC
.	TRBD1	TRBV3-1/TRBV3-2	TRBJ1-1	CASSRRTGGVTGTEAFF	TGTGCCAGCAGCCGCCGGACAGGGGGAGTTACCGGCACTGAAGCTTTCTTT
.	.	TRBV7-6	TRBJ1-3	CASSLIPQGGLSGNTIYF	TGTGCCAGCAGCTTGATTCCCCAGGGAGGTTTATCTGGAAACACCATATATTTT
.	TRBD1	TRBV18	TRBJ1-1	CASSLDRARSEAFF	TGTGCCAGCTCACTAGACAGGGCCCGCTCTGAAGCTTTCTTT
.	.	TRBV6-5	TRBJ1-1	CASTYRREYTEAFF	TGTGCCAGCACCTATCGACGGGAGTACACTGAAGCTTTCTTT
.	TRBD1	TRBV29-1	TRBJ1-2	CSPLTGVYTF	TGCAGCCCTTTAACAGGGGTCTACACCTTC
.	.	TRBV5-5	TRBJ1-1	CASSLKVGQAQNTEAFF	TGTGCCAGCAGCTTGAAGGTGGGGCAGGCCCAGAACACTGAAGCTTTCTTT
.	TRBD1	TRBV5-1	TRBJ1-2	CASNLAGTDGYTF	TGCGCCAGTAATCTGGCCGGGACAGATGGCTACACCTTC
.	TRBD2	TRBV5-1	TRBJ2-1	CASSPGLAGGPPNNEQFF	TGCGCCAGCAGCCCGGGACTAGCGGGGGGCCCCCCAAACAATGAGCAGTTCTTC
.	.	TRBV5-4	TRBJ2-2	CASSLGQDGELFF	TGTGCCAGCAGCTTGGGCCAGGACGGGGAGCTGTTTTTT
.	TRBD2	TRBV6-5	TRBJ2-2	CASRLAIPTGELFF	TGTGCCAGCAGACTAGCGATTCCGACCGGGGAGCTGTTTTTT
.	TRBD1	TRBV4-3	TRBJ1-3	CASSQDPGQGFSGNTIYF	TGCGCCAGCAGCCAAGATCCGGGACAGGGGTTCTCTGGAAACACCATATATTTT
.	.	TRBV5-1	TRBJ1-1	CASSSSGTEAFF	TGCGCCAGCAGCTCTTCGGGTACTGAAGCTTTCTTT
.	TRBD1	TRBV6-5	TRBJ2-1	CASSRTGGSYNEQFF	TGTGCCAGCAGCCGAACAGGGGGGTCCTACAATGAGCAGTTCTTC
.	TRBD1	TRBV5-1	TRBJ1-2	CASSLGQGRPGYTF	TGCGCCAGCAGCTTGGGACAGGGCCGGCCGGGCTACACCTTC
.	.	TRBV5-6	TRBJ1-4	CASSLRGYELFF	TGTGCCAGCAGCTTGCGAGGTTATGAACTGTTTTTT
.	.	TRBV13	TRBJ2-1	CASSSLGWQFF	TGTGCCAGCAGCTCACTAGGGTGGCAGTTCTTC
.	.	TRBV2	TRBJ2-3	CASFRAALATDTQYF	TGTGCCAGCTTCCGCGCGGCTTTGGCCACAGATACGCAGTATTTT
.	.	TRBV30	TRBJ1-1	CAWRFGEATEAFF	TGTGCCTGGAGGTTCGGGGAGGCCACTGAAGCTTTCTTT
.	.	TRBV25-1	TRBJ1-3	CASSDLAGNTIYF	TGTGCCAGCAGTGATTTAGCTGGAAACACCATATATTTT
few	TRBD1	TRBV30	TRBJ1-6	CAGIRKEDRARGNSPLHF	TGTGCCGGCATACGAAAAGAAGACAGGGCGAGGGGTAATTCACCCCTCCACTTT
.	.	TRBV19	TRBJ2-7	CASSVARGDYEQYF	TGTGCCAGTAGTGTCGCCAGGGGTGACTACGAGCAGTACTTC
.	.	TRBV2	TRBJ1-6	CASSTVLGDPYSPLHF	TGTGCCAGCAGCACCGTACTAGGAGACCCCTATTCACCCCTCCACTTT
once	.	TRBV21-1	TRBJ1-2	CASSKNLGRGCYGYTF	TGTGCCAGCAGCAAAAATTTGGGCAGGGGGTGCTATGGCTACACCTTC
.	.	TRBV7-9	TRBJ2-2	CASRLVGSGEPNTGELFF	TGTGCCAGCAGATTGGTAGGGTCAGGGGAACCGAACACCGGGGAGCTGTTTTTT
.	.	TRBV6-6	TRBJ1-2	CASSPIRTDYGYTF	TGTGCCAGCAGTCCCATCCGGACAGACTATGGCTACACCTTC
.	TRBD2	TRBV5-1	TRBJ2-3	CASSLDGSGPDTQYF	TGCGCCAGCAGCTTGGATGGTAGCGGGCCAGATACGCAGTATTTT
.	TRBD1	TRBV13	TRBJ2-1	CASSFRRGIYNEQFF	TGTGCCAGCAGCTTTCGCAGGGGGATCTACAATGAGCAGTTCTTC
once	.	TRBV30	TRBJ1-2	CAWSSVGYGYTF	TGTGCCTGGAGTAGTGTCGGCTATGGCTACACCTTC
.	.	TRBV3-1/TRBV3-2	TRBJ1-1	CASSRTGNTEAFF	TGTGCCAGCAGCCGAACTGGGAACACTGAAGCTTTCTTT
.	TRBD1	TRBV19	TRBJ2-5	CASSLDRVAETQYF	TGTGCCAGTAGTCTGGACAGGGTTGCGGAGACCCAGTACTTC
.	TRBD1	TRBV6-5	TRBJ1-2	CASSSSSGGGYTF	TGTGCCAGCAGTTCCTCCTCAGGGGGCGGCTACACCTTC
.	.	TRBV30	TRBJ2-7	CAWRGDSLTSEQYF	TGTGCCTGGAGAGGGGACTCCCTTACTAGCGAGCAGTACTTC
.	.	TRBV6-5	TRBJ1-6	CASSYGPPNSPLHF	TGTGCCAGCAGTTATGGCCCGCCTAATTCACCCCTCCACTTT